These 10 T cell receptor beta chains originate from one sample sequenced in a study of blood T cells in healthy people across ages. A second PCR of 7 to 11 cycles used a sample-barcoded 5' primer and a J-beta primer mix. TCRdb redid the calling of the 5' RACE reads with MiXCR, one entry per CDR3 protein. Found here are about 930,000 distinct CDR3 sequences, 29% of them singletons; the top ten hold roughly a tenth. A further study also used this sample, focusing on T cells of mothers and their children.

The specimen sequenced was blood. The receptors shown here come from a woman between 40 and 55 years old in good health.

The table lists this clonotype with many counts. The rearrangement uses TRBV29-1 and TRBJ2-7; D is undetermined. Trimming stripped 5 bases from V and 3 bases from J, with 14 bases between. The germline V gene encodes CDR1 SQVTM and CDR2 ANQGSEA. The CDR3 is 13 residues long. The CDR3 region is CSVFLIDHYEQYF. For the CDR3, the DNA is TGCAGCGTTTTCCTGATTGACCACTACGAGCAGTACTTC.

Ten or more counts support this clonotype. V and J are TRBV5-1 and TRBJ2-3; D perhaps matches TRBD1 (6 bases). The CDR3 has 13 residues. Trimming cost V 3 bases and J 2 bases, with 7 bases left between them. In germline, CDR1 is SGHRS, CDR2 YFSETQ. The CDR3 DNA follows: TGCGCCAGCAGCTGGGACAACACAGATACGCAGTATTTT. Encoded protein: CASSWDNTDTQYF.

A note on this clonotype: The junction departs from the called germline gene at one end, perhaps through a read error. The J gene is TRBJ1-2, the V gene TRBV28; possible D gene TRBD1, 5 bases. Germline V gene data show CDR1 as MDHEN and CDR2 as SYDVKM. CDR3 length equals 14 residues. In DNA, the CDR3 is TGTGCCAGCACTTTAAACCCGGGGGTCTATGGCTACACCTTC. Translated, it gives CASTLNPGVYGYTF.

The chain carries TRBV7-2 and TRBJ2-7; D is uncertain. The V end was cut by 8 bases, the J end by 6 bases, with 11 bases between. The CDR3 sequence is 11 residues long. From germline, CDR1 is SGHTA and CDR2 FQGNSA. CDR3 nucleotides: TGTGCCAGCGCCCCCGGCCGCGAGCAGTACTTC. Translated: CASAPGREQYF.

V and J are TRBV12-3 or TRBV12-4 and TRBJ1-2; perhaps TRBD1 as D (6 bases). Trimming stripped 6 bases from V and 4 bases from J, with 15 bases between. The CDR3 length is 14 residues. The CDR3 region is CASRQPGAGYGYTF. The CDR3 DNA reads TGTGCCAGCAGACAACCGGGGGCCGGCTATGGCTACACCTTC.

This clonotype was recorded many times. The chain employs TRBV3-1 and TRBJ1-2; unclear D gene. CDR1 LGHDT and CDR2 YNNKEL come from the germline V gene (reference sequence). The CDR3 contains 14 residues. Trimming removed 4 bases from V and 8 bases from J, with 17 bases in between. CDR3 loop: CASSPRDAVRGYTF. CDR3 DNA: TGTGCCAGCAGCCCACGTGACGCTGTGAGAGGCTACACCTTC.

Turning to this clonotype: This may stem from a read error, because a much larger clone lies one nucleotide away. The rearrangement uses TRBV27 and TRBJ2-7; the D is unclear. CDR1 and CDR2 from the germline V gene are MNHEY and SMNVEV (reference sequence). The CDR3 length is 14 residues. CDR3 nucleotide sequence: TGTGCCAGCGGTTTTGGCCCCGGAAACTACGAGCAGTACTTC. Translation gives CASGFGPGNYEQYF.

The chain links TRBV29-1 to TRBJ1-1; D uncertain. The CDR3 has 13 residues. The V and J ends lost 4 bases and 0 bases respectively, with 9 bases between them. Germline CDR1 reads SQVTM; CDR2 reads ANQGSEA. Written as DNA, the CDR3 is TGCAGCGTTGCCAGGTCTATGAACACTGAAGCTTTCTTT. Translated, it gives CSVARSMNTEAFF.

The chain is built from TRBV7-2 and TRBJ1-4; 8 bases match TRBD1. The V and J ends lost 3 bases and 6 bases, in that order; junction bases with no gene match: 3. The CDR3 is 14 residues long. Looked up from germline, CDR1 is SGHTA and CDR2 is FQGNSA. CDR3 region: CASSFDRGYEKLFF. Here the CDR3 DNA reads TGTGCCAGCAGCTTTGACAGGGGATATGAAAAACTGTTTTTT.

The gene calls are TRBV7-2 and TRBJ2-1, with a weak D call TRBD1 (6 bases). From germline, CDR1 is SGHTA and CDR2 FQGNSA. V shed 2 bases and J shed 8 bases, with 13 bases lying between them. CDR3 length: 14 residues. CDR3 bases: TGTGCCAGCAGCTTATTCGGGACATCGGATGAGCAGTTCTTC. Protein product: CASSLFGTSDEQFF.